A single sample is the source of the 22 T cell receptor beta chains below, sequenced in a study of blood T cell repertoires in COVID-19. Sequenced by immunoSEQ multiplex PCR; TCRdb stores in-frame clones only, minus some. The sample holds fewer than 250,000 clones, 85% to 90% seen once. Material: PBMCs or T cells enriched from blood (not recorded which). The source of these receptors is a man aged 50-60 years who had been exposed to COVID-19.

This chain uses TRBV15 with TRBJ2-2; no firm D call. V was clipped by 3 bases and J by 4 bases, with 12 bases between them. This CDR3 contains 15 residues. CDR1 and CDR2 (germline): LNHNV, YYDKDF (reference sequence). The CDR3 DNA reads TGTGCCACCAGCAGTGCGTCCCCAACCACCGGGGAGCTGTTTTTT. The encoded protein is CATSSASPTTGELFF.

The rearrangement links TRBV5-1 to TRBJ2-1, with D unclear. V gave up 0 bases and J gave up 0 bases, with 7 bases separating them. The CDR3 extends over 15 amino acids. Germline values: CDR1 SGHRS, CDR2 YFSETQ. CDR3 loop: CASSLGYSSYNEQFF. CDR3 coding DNA: TGCGCCAGCAGCTTGGGCTATAGCTCCTACAATGAGCAGTTCTTC.

V is TRBV5-1 and J is TRBJ2-1; 7 positions agree with TRBD1. The CDR3 runs to 15 residues. The V segment lost 0 bases and the J segment 8 bases; nucleotides outside the gene matches: 8. CDR1 is SGHRS, CDR2 YFSETQ, per germline. Here the CDR3 DNA reads TGCGCCAGCAGCTTGGAGGGACAGAGGTACGATGAGCAGTTCTTC. It translates to CASSLEGQRYDEQFF. Together with reference TRBV5-1 and TRBJ2-1, the CDR3 gives the full variable domain: KAGVTQTPRYLIKTRGQQVTLSCSPISGHRSVSWYQQTPGQGLQFLFEYFSETQRNKGNFPGRFSGRQFSNSRSEMNVSTLELGDSALYLCASSLEGQRYDEQFFGPGTRLTVL.

The chain employs TRBV2 and TRBJ2-2; possibly TRBD2 for D (7 bases). Between the trimmed V and J ends, which lost 7 bases and 7 bases, there was a span of 13 bases. The germline V gene has CDR1 SNHLY and CDR2 FYNNEI. The CDR3 is 13 amino acids. DNA for the CDR3: TGTGCCAGCACGTACAGGGAGGGCGGGGAGCTGTTTTTT. Amino acid sequence: CASTYREGGELFF. Full variable domain (outside the CDR3, taken from reference TRBV2 and TRBJ2-2): EPEVTQTPSHQVTQMGQEVILRCVPISNHLYFYWYRQILGQKVEFLVSFYNNEISEKSEIFDDQFSVERPDGSNFTLKIRSTKLEDSAMYFCASTYREGGELFFGEGSRLTVL.

This chain uses TRBV2 with TRBJ2-7; TRBD2 is a possible D gene (7 bases). The CDR3 is 15 residues long. Trimming took 6 bases from V and 0 from J, leaving 15 bases between them. The germline gives CDR1 SNHLY, CDR2 FYNNEI. CDR3 protein: CASSASGGPSYEQYF. The DNA for the CDR3 is TGTGCCAGCAGCGCATCGGGGGGCCCCTCCTACGAGCAGTACTTC. The variable domain in full, with the rest retrieved from reference TRBV2 and TRBJ2-7, is EPEVTQTPSHQVTQMGQEVILRCVPISNHLYFYWYRQILGQKVEFLVSFYNNEISEKSEIFDDQFSVERPDGSNFTLKIRSTKLEDSAMYFCASSASGGPSYEQYFGPGTRLTVT.

This chain uses TRBV3-1 (or the pseudogene TRBV3-2) with TRBJ2-1; D not certain. Trimming shortened V by 0 bases and J by 3 bases, and 9 bases separated the two germline ends. Germline CDR1 reads LGHDT; CDR2 reads YNNKEL (reference sequence). The CDR3 is 15 residues long. This chain's CDR3 is CASSQEIAVYNEQFF. In nucleotides, the CDR3 is TGTGCCAGCAGCCAAGAAATAGCTGTCTACAATGAGCAGTTCTTC.

The DNA for the CDR3 is TGTGCCAGCAGTGAAGAGGGCTATGGCTACACCTTC. This gives the protein CASSEEGYGYTF. The chain joins TRBV12-3 or TRBV12-4 to TRBJ1-2; D remains unclear. CDR3 size: 12 residues. Trimming stripped 5 bases from V and 4 bases from J, with 8 bases between.

The chain has TRBV28 and TRBJ1-4, with 8 bases that match TRBD1. This CDR3 contains 15 residues. Germline V gene lookup returns CDR1 MDHEN and CDR2 SYDVKM. J gave up 5 bases and V 3 bases, and 5 bases lay outside the gene matches. The CDR3 loop is CASSLGGQVNEKLFF. The CDR3, as DNA: TGTGCCAGCAGTTTGGGGGGACAGGTCAATGAAAAACTGTTTTTT.

Remarks on this clone: Other DNA variants within this sample encode the same CDR3. CDR3 bases: TGTGCTAGCGGTCCCAACAGAGATTCACCCCTCCACTTT. Its translation is CASGPNRDSPLHF. The chain couples TRBV2 to TRBJ1-6, with D hard to call. Germline CDR1 and CDR2: SNHLY and FYNNEI. This CDR3 is built from 13 residues.

As to this clone: This sample also contains other DNA sequences that code for the same CDR3. The gene calls are TRBV18 and TRBJ1-1; no firm D call. The V and J ends lost 3 bases and 7 bases respectively, with 6 bases between them. This CDR3 is built from 11 residues. CDR1 and CDR2 (germline): KGHSH, LQKENI. The CDR3 sequence is CASSPGGEAFF. The CDR3 region has the DNA TGTGCCAGCTCACCGGGAGGTGAAGCTTTCTTT.

Of note for this clone: Distinct nucleotide sequences in the sample also encode this CDR3. The CDR3 DNA sequence: TGTGCCAGCAGCCAAGCCCAGGGCCAAGAGACCCAGTACTTC. Amino acids: CASSQAQGQETQYF. The chain uses TRBV3-1 (or the pseudogene TRBV3-2) and TRBJ2-5, with D perhaps matching TRBD1 (5 bases). With 1 base removed from V and 1 base from J, the gap between germline ends came to 7 bases. Per the germline V gene, CDR1 is LGHDT and CDR2 is YNNKEL (reference sequence). The CDR3 spans 14 residues.

This chain links TRBV10-3 with TRBJ1-3; D call uncertain. The CDR3 is made up of 15 amino acids. Per germline, CDR1 ENHRY and CDR2 SYGVKD. The germline V and J ends were trimmed by 3 bases and 0 bases, with 9 bases remaining between them. The CDR3 is CAISDSTLSGNTIYF. CDR3 DNA sequence: TGTGCCATCAGTGATAGTACCCTCTCTGGAAACACCATATATTTT.

The V and J genes are TRBV5-8 and TRBJ2-7, with D tentatively TRBD2 (5 bases). The CDR3 runs 14 residues. Germline V gives CDR1 SGHTS, CDR2 YDEGEE. V lost 0 bases to trimming and J lost 0 bases, with 7 bases between them. The CDR3: CASSLAEGSYEQYV. The CDR3 DNA follows: TGTGCCAGCAGCTTGGCCGAGGGCTCCTACGAGCAGTACGTC.

This clone was found a few times. The V gene is TRBV10-3, the J gene TRBJ2-6; D uncertain. The CDR3 has 16 amino acids. The germline V gene has CDR1 ENHRY and CDR2 SYGVKD. The V gene lost 2 bases and the J gene lost 0 bases, with 8 bases spanning the gap. The CDR3 loop reads CAISEGHSSGANVLTF. CDR3 sequence (DNA): TGTGCCATCAGTGAGGGTCATAGCTCTGGGGCCAACGTCCTGACTTTC.

V gene TRBV6-5 combines with J gene TRBJ1-2, with D perhaps TRBD1 (6 bases). There are 15 residues in the CDR3. Per germline, CDR1 MNHEY and CDR2 SVGAGI. V was clipped by 7 bases and J by 4 bases, with 19 bases between them. The CDR3 sequence is CASIRERGNPYGYTF. The DNA of the CDR3 is TGTGCCAGCATTAGAGAGAGGGGGAACCCCTATGGCTACACCTTC.

The rearrangement uses TRBV28 and TRBJ1-2, with 8 bases identical to TRBD1. This CDR3 comprises 17 residues. V lost 5 bases to trimming and J lost 7 bases; unmatched junction nucleotides: 18. The germline gives CDR1 MDHEN, CDR2 SYDVKM. The CDR3 DNA sequence: TGTGCCAGCAGTCACGGACAGGGAGTACTCCTATGGTTTGGCTACACCTTC. Encoded protein: CASSHGQGVLLWFGYTF.

V gene TRBV5-1 combines with J gene TRBJ2-1, with D tentatively TRBD1 (6 bases). The CDR3 runs to 15 residues. CDR1 is SGHRS and CDR2 is YFSETQ in the germline V gene. V dropped 1 base and J dropped 6 bases, with 14 bases sitting between them. CDR3 sequence (DNA): TGCGCCAGCAGCTTGCCGCAGACAGGACTCAATGAGCAGTTCTTC. It encodes CASSLPQTGLNEQFF.

This chain connects TRBV11-3 to TRBJ1-3; 8 positions match TRBD1. Germline V CDR1 and CDR2: SGHNT, YENEEA. This CDR3 is 17 amino acids long. V was clipped by 4 bases and J by 4 bases; unmatched bases: 12. CDR3 DNA sequence: TGTGCCAGCAGCTCCCGAGAAGGACAGGGTCCAGGAAACACCATATATTTT. This codes for CASSSREGQGPGNTIYF.

The genes are TRBV7-8 and TRBJ1-6; D may be TRBD1 (6 bases). Trimming took off 4 bases at V and 8 bases at J, with 24 bases between the two ends. CDR1 SGHVS and CDR2 FQNEAQ come from the germline V gene. The CDR3 length is 18 residues. CDR3 protein: CASSSTLPGTLPDSPLHF. DNA of the CDR3: TGTGCCAGCAGCTCCACCCTCCCCGGGACACTTCCAGATTCACCCCTCCACTTT.

The chain employs TRBV27 and TRBJ2-1; TRBD1 aligns across 10 bases. Losses at the gene ends were 6 bases for V and 0 bases for J; bases not matched to a gene: 11. The CDR3 is 18 residues long. Germline assignment: CDR1 MNHEY and CDR2 SMNVEV (reference sequence). The CDR3 loop reads CASSPGQGLPFSYNEQFF. The DNA of the CDR3 is TGTGCCAGCAGCCCGGGACAGGGGCTCCCCTTCTCCTACAATGAGCAGTTCTTC.

The chain uses TRBV2 and TRBJ2-2; no clear D. Germline CDR1 and CDR2: SNHLY and FYNNEI. The CDR3 sequence is 14 residues long. Trimming pared 4 bases from V and 8 bases from J, leaving 14 bases between. In DNA, the CDR3 is TGTGCCAGCAGTGTGGGCCTAACCGCGGGGGAGCTGTTTTTT. Translation: CASSVGLTAGELFF. Based on the CDR3 plus reference TRBV2 and TRBJ2-2, the full variable domain is EPEVTQTPSHQVTQMGQEVILRCVPISNHLYFYWYRQILGQKVEFLVSFYNNEISEKSEIFDDQFSVERPDGSNFTLKIRSTKLEDSAMYFCASSVGLTAGELFFGEGSRLTVL.

This rearrangement joins TRBV9 to TRBJ2-2; 11 nucleotides align to TRBD1. Germline assignment: CDR1 SGDLS and CDR2 YYNGEE. The J segment lost 5 bases and the V segment lost 0 bases, leaving 3 bases of the junction unmatched. The CDR3 contains 16 residues. The CDR3 DNA follows: TGTGCCAGCAGCGTAGGTGGGACAGGGGGTACCGGGGAGCTGTTTTTT. Translating gives CASSVGGTGGTGELFF.